This T cell receptor beta chain emerged from a study of T cell therapy after organ transplantation. Across the whole study: Of about ten patients, eight responded clinically and two did not. Patients received a median of 1.92 x 10^8 CMV-specific T cells over 2 to 6 infusions. Findings and caveats of the study: Few nonresponder expansions may reflect low coverage from poor CD8+ yield.

Profiled with immunoSEQ multiplex PCR; TCRdb holds only in-frame clones, not every one. The table shows 45,000 to 50,000 clones, with 94% occurring only once. This CDR3 is built from 14 residues. V lost 1 base and J 2 bases, leaving 8 bases between the germline ends. Per the germline V gene, CDR1 is MNHEY and CDR2 is SVGAGI. Regarding this clone: Its specificity is not known.

These transplant recipients had drug-resistant or recurrent cytomegalovirus infection. This sequence joins TRBV6-5 and TRBJ2-5, with D tentatively TRBD1 or TRBD2 (5 bases each). Material: CD8+ T cells from blood, obtained before autologous CMV-specific T cell therapy. This TCR was recovered from a human patient who had received a solid organ transplant and had CMV disease. CDR3 region: CASSYLGDQETQYF. CDR3 sequence (DNA): TGTGCCAGCAGTTACTTGGGGGATCAAGAGACCCAGTACTTC.